The entry below gives a single T cell receptor (beta chain) sequence along with its context. TCRdb's copy holds only in-frame clones and misses some; the assay was immunoSEQ multiplex PCR. The table has about 400,000 clones, around 90% seen once; the top ten hold approximately 2%. The CDR3 is 12 residues long. Trimming left V 9 bases short and J 5 bases short, with 13 bases between. The germline gives CDR1 KGHDR, CDR2 SFDVKD. These data originate in a study of blood T cell repertoires in COVID-19. The sample taken for sequencing was PBMCs or T cells enriched from blood (not recorded which). The chain links TRBV24-1 to TRBJ2-7, with a tentative D call TRBD2 (7 bases). The source of this sequence is a middle-aged woman with acute COVID-19. DNA of the CDR3: TGTGCCACCGGAGGCGGGGGCAACGAGCAGTACTTC. Its protein is CATGGGGNEQYF.